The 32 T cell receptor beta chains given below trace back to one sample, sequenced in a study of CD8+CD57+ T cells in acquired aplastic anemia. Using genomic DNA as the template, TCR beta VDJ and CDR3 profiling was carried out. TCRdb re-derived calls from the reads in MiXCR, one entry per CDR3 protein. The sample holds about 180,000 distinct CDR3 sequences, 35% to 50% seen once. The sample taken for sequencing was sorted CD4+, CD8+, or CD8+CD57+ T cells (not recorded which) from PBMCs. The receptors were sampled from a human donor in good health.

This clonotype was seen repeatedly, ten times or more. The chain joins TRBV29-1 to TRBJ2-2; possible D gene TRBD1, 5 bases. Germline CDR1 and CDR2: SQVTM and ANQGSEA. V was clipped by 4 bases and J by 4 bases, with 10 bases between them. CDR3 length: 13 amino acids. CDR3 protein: CSVAQGGTGELFF. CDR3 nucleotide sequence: TGCAGCGTTGCGCAGGGCGGCACCGGGGAGCTGTTTTTT.

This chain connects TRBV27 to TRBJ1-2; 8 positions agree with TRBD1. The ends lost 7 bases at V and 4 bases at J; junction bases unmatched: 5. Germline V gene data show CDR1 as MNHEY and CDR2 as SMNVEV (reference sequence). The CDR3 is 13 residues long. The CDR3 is CASTGGDGYGYTF. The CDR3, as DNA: TGTGCCAGCACAGGGGGCGACGGCTATGGCTACACCTTC.

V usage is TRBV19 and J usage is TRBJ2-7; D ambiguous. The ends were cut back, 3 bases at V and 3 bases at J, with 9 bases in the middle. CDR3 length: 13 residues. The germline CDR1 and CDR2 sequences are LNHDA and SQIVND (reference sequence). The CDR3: CASSIYTSYEQYF. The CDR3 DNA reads TGTGCCAGTAGTATCTATACGAGCTACGAGCAGTACTTC.

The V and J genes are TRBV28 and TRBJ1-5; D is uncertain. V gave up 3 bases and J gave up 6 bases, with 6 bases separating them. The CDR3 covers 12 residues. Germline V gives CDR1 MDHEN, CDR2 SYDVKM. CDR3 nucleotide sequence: TGTGCCAGCAGTTTCGGGATTCAGCCCCAGCATTTT. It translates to CASSFGIQPQHF.

The DNA of the CDR3 is TGCAGTGCTGGACAGGGGGTCAATCAGCCCCAGCATTTT. Amino acid sequence: CSAGQGVNQPQHF. The chain has TRBV20-1 and TRBJ1-5; 10 bases agree with TRBD1. Losses at the gene ends were 5 bases for V and 3 bases for J; bases not matched to a gene: 1. Germline V gene sequence: CDR1 DFQATT, CDR2 SNEGSKA (reference sequence). The CDR3 extends over 13 amino acids.

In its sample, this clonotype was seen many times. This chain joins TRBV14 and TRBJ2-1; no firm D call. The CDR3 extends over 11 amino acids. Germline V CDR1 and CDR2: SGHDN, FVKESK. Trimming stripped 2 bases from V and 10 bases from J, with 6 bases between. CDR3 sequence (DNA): TGTGCCAGCAGCCAAACGGCAGAGCAGTTCTTC. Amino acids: CASSQTAEQFF. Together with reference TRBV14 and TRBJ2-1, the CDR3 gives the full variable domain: EAGVTQFPSHSVIEKGQTVTLRCDPISGHDNLYWYRRVMGKEIKFLLHFVKESKQDESGMPNNRFLAERTGGTYSTLKVQPAELEDSGVYFCASSQTAEQFFGPGTRLTVL.

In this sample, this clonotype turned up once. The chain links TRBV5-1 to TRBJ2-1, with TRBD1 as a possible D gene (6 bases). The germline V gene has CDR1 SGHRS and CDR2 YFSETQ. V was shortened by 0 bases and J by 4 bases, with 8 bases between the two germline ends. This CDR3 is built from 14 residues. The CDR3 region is CASSLDGQYNEQFF. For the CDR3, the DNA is TGCGCCAGCAGCTTGGACGGACAGTACAATGAGCAGTTCTTC.

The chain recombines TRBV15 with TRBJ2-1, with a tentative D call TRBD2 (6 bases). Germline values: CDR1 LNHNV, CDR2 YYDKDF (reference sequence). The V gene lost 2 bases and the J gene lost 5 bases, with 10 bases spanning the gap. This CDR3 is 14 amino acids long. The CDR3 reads CATSRTREDNEQFF. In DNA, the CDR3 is TGTGCCACCAGCAGAACCAGGGAGGACAATGAGCAGTTCTTC.

The CDR3 DNA sequence: TGTGCCAGCAGCCCACAGGGGAGCTCCTATAATTCACCCCTCCACTTT. Encoded protein: CASSPQGSSYNSPLHF. The V call is TRBV11-2, the J call TRBJ1-6, with 7 bases identical to TRBD1. Losses at the gene ends were 5 bases for V and 0 bases for J; bases not matched to a gene: 4. The CDR3 is 16 residues long. CDR1 and CDR2 from the germline V gene are SGHAT and FQNNGV.

The CDR3 nucleotides read TGCAGCGTTGAAGATAGAGACTACGAGCAGTACTTC. This codes for CSVEDRDYEQYF. This chain connects TRBV29-1 to TRBJ2-7; D gene unclear. Germline CDR1 SQVTM, CDR2 ANQGSEA. CDR3 length equals 12 residues. Trimming took off 0 bases at V and 3 bases at J, with 6 bases between the two ends.

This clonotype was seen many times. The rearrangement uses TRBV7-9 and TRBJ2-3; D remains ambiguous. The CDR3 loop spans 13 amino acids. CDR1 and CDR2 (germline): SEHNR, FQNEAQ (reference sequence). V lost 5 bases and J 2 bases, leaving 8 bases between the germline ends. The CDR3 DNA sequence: TGTGCCAGCAGCCCTCCCGTCACAGATACGCAGTATTTT. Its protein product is CASSPPVTDTQYF.

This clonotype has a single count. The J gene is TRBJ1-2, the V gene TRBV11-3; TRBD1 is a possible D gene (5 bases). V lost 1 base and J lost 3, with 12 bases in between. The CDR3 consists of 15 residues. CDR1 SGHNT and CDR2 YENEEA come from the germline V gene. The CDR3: CASSLGVAGHYGYTF. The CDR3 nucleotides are TGTGCCAGCAGCTTAGGCGTGGCAGGGCACTATGGCTACACCTTC.

For the CDR3, the DNA is TGCGCCAGCACTGATCCAGGGAGCACCGGGGAGCTGTTTTTT. Amino acids: CASTDPGSTGELFF. The V and J genes are TRBV10-1 and TRBJ2-2; D may correspond to TRBD1 or TRBD2 (5 bases each). Trimming cost V 7 bases and J 4 bases, with 13 bases left between them. This CDR3 region has 14 residues. CDR1 is WNHNN and CDR2 is SYGVQD in the germline V gene (reference sequence).

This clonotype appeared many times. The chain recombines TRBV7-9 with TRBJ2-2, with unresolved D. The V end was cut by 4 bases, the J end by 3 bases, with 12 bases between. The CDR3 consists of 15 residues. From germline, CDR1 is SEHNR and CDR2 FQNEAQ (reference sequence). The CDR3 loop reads CASSYAGSYTGELFF. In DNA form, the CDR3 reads TGTGCCAGCAGCTACGCCGGGTCCTACACCGGGGAGCTGTTTTTT.

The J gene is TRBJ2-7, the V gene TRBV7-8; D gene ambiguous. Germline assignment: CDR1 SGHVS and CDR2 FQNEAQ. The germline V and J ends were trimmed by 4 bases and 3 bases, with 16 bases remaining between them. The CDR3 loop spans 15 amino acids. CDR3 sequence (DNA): TGTGCCAGCAGCTCTCACCTAGGTCAGATCTACGAGCAGTACTTC. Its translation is CASSSHLGQIYEQYF.

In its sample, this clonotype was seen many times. The CDR3 spells CASSLAGRYQETQYF. The CDR3 DNA is TGTGCCAGCAGCCTGGCTGGCAGATACCAAGAGACCCAGTACTTC. The gene calls are TRBV12-3 or TRBV12-4 and TRBJ2-5; D gene unclear. Between the trimmed V and J ends, which lost 6 bases and 0 bases, there was a span of 14 bases. The CDR3 sequence is 15 residues long.

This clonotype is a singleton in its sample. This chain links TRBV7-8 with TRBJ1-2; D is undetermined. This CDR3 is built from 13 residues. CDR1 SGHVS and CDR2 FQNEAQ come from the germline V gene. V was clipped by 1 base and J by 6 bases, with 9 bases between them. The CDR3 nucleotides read TGTGCCAGCAGCTTAGTAACGGCTGATGGCTACACCTTC. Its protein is CASSLVTADGYTF. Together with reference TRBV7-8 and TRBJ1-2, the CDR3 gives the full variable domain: GAGVSQSPRYKVAKRGQDVALRCDPISGHVSLFWYQQALGQGPEFLTYFQNEAQLDKSGLPSDRFFAERPEGSVSTLKIQRTQQEDSAVYLCASSLVTADGYTFGSGTRLTVV.

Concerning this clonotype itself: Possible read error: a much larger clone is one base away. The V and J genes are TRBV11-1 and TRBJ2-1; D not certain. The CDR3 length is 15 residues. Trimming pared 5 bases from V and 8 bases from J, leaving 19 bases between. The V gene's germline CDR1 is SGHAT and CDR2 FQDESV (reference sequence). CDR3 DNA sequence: TGTGCCAGCAGCCCCCGGGCCTCTTTTCTCTATGAGCAGTTCTTC. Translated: CASSPRASFLYEQFF.

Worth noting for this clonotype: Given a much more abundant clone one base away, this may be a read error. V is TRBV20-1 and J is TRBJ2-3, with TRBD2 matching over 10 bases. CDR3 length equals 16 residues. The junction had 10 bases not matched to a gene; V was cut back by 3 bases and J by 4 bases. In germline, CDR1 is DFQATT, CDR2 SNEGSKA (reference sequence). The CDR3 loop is CSASKTSGFYADTQYF. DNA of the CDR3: TGCAGTGCTAGCAAGACTAGCGGGTTTTACGCAGATACGCAGTATTTT.

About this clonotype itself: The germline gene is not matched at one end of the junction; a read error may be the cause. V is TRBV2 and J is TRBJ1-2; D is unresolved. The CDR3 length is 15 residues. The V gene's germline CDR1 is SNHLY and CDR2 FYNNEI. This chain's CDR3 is CASSPSRGSNYGCTF. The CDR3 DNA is TGTGCCAGCAGTCCAAGTCGAGGCTCAAACTATGGCTGCACCTTC.

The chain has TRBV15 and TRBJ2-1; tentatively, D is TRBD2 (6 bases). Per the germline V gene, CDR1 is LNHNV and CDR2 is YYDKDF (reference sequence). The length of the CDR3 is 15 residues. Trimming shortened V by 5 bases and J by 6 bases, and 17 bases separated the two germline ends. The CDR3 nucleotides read TGTGCCACCAGCGGAGGACCCGGGACTTTCAATGAGCAGTTCTTC. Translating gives CATSGGPGTFNEQFF.

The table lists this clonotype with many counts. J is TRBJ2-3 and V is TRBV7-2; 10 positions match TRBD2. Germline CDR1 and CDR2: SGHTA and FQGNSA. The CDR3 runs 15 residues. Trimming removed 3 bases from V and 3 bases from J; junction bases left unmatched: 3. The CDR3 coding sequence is TGTGCCAGCAGCTTCCCGGGACTAGCGACAGATACGCAGTATTTT. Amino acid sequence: CASSFPGLATDTQYF.

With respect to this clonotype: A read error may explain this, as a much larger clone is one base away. In DNA, the CDR3 is TGTGCCAGTAGTAGGGGACAGTCGAGAGGACTAGTGAACTCCTACGAGCAGTACTTC. Its protein product is CASSRGQSRGLVNSYEQYF. The V gene is TRBV19, the J gene TRBJ2-7; possibly TRBD1 or TRBD2 for D (7 bases each). The V end lost 4 bases, the J end lost 0 bases, and 25 bases lay between the germline ends. The CDR3 covers 19 residues. Germline CDR1 is LNHDA and CDR2 is SQIVND (reference sequence). Together with reference TRBV19 and TRBJ2-7, the CDR3 gives the full variable domain: DGGITQSPKYLFRKEGQNVTLSCEQNLNHDAMYWYRQDPGQGLRLIYYSQIVNDFQKGDIAEGYSVSREKKESFPLTVTSAQKNPTAFYLCASSRGQSRGLVNSYEQYFGPGTRLTVT.

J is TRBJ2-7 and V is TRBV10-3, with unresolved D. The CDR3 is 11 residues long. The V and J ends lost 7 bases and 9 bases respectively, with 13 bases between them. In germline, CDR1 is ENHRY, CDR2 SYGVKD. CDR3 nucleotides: TGTGCCATCAATGACCGTATCGGGCAGTACTTC. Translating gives CAINDRIGQYF.

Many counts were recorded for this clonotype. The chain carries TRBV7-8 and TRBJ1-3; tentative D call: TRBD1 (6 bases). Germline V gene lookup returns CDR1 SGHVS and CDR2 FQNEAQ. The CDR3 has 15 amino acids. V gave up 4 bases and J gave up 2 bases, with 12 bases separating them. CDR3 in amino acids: CASSSDSLTGNTIYF. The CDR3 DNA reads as TGTGCCAGCAGCTCGGACAGCCTTACTGGAAACACCATATATTTT.

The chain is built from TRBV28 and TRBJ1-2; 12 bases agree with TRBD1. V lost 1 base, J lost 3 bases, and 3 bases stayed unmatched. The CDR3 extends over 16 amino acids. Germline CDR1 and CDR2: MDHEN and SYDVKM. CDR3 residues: CASSLSGTGGDYGYTF. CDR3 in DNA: TGTGCCAGCAGTTTATCCGGGACAGGGGGCGACTATGGCTACACCTTC.

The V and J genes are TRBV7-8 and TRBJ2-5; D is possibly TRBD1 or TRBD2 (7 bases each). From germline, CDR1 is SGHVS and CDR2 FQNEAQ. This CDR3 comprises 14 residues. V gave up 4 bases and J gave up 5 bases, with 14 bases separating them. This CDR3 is CASSSGGREETQYF. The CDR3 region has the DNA TGTGCCAGCAGCTCAGGGGGGCGGGAGGAGACCCAGTACTTC.

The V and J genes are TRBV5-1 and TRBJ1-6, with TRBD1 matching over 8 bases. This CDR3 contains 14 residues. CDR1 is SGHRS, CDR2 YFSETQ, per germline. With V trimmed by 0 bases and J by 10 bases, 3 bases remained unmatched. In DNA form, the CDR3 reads TGCGCCAGCAGCTTGGACAGGGGGAGGTCACCCCTCCACTTT. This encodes CASSLDRGRSPLHF.

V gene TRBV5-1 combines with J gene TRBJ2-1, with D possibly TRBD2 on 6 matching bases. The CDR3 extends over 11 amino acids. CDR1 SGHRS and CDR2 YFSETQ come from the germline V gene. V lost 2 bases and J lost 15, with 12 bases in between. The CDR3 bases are TGCGCCAGCAGCTTTGGGACTGCGGCGTTCTTC. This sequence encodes CASSFGTAAFF. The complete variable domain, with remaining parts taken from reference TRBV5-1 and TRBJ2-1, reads KAGVTQTPRYLIKTRGQQVTLSCSPISGHRSVSWYQQTPGQGLQFLFEYFSETQRNKGNFPGRFSGRQFSNSRSEMNVSTLELGDSALYLCASSFGTAAFFGPGTRLTVL.

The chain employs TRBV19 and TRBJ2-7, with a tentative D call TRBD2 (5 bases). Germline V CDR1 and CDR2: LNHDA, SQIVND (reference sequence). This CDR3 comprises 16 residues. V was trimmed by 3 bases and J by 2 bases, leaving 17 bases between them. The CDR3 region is CASSIRGLNHPYEQYF. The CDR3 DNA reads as TGTGCCAGTAGTATCCGCGGGCTTAACCACCCCTACGAGCAGTACTTC.

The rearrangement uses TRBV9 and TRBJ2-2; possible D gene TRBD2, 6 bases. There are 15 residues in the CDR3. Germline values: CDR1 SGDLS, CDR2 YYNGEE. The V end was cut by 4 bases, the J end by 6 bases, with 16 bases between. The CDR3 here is CASSQGYRESGELFF. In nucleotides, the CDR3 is TGTGCCAGCAGCCAAGGGTATCGGGAGTCCGGGGAGCTGTTTTTT. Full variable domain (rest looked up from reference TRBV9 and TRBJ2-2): DSGVTQTPKHLITATGQRVTLRCSPRSGDLSVYWYQQSLDQGLQFLIQYYNGEERAKGNILERFSAQQFPDLHSELNLSSLELGDSALYFCASSQGYRESGELFFGEGSRLTVL.

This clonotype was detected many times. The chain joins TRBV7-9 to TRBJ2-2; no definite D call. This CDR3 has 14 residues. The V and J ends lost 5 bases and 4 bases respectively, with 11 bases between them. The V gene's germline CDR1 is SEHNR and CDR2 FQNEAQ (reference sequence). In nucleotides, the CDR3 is TGTGCCAGCAGCCCATTGGGCGGCACCGGGGAGCTGTTTTTT. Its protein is CASSPLGGTGELFF.